This T cell receptor (beta chain) comes out of a study of metastatic and nonmetastatic thyroid tumors. Study details: Patients with malignant and benign thyroid disease provided blood and tumor or nodule tissue, whose repertoires were compared. Study results and caveats: Across blood and tumor, TCR beta diversity in malignant thyroid tumors was reportedly significantly higher than in benign nodules.

This CDR3 comprises 13 residues. CDR1 is LGHDT and CDR2 is YNNKEL in the germline V gene (reference sequence). All patients were untreated before thyroid surgery. In the case of this clone: Its antigen is as yet unknown. A much bigger clone sits one base away, suggesting this may be a read error.

Authors' data handling: Building a distant-metastasis classifier for papillary thyroid cancer drew on CDR3 differences across clinicopathological groups. TCRdb re-called the PCR reads via MiXCR. The authors' filters were not applied to this entry. The profile shows around 40,000 clones, roughly 13% of them singletons. The TCR was taken from a female donor with papillary thyroid cancer or a benign thyroid nodule (not recorded which). Some clones in this sample may be carry-over from other donors' samples. The chain has TRBV3-1 and TRBJ1-2; D gene unclear. The sequenced material came from blood. CDR3 sequence: CASSPNPLGGHTF. CDR3 sequence (DNA): TGTGCCAGCAGCCCGAACCCCTTAGGTGGCCACACCTTC.